This record looks at one T cell receptor (beta chain) sequence and its context. These data are taken from a study of blood T cell repertoires in COVID-19. From germline, CDR1 is MNHEY and CDR2 SVGAGI. Deletions cut 2 bases from V and 0 bases from J, with 11 bases between. The CDR3 runs to 15 residues. Assay used: immunoSEQ multiplex PCR; TCRdb lists only in-frame clones, some missing. The table has about 34,000 clones, approximately 80% seen once. The chain couples TRBV6-5 to TRBJ2-7; D is unclear. The sample consisted of peripheral blood. This clonotype originated in a woman aged 70 to 79 with acute or convalescent COVID-19. In DNA form, the CDR3 reads TGTGCCAGCAGTTACGTGAACGGTTACTCCTACGAGCAGTACTTC. This sequence encodes CASSYVNGYSYEQYF.